A single sample is the source of the 20 T cell receptor beta chains below, sequenced in a study of breast tumors, draining lymph nodes, adjacent tissues. The lymph nodes were axillary draining lymph nodes from breast cancer patients. A single record per CDR3 protein comes from TCRdb applying MiXCR to the multiplex PCR reads. The sample includes tens of thousands of distinct CDR3 sequences, approximately 30% of them seen just once. Sequencing input: axillary lymph node tissue. These receptors all come from a female donor with breast cancer. Some clones in this sample may be carry-over from other donors' samples.

J is TRBJ2-3 and V is TRBV12-3 or TRBV12-4; D unclear. The CDR3 is 13 amino acids. V gave up 5 bases and J gave up 5 bases, with 11 bases separating them. For the CDR3, the DNA is TGTGCCAGCAGTGGGGAAGGAAAAGATACGCAGTATTTT. Translation gives CASSGEGKDTQYF.

This clonotype has a handful of counts. The chain has TRBV6-1 and TRBJ2-5; D call uncertain. This CDR3 comprises 13 residues. V was cut by 5 bases and J by 5 bases, with 12 bases left in between. Germline CDR1 MNHNS, CDR2 SASEGT. CDR3 sequence (DNA): TGTGCCAGCAGTCTTGCACGCGCGGAGACCCAGTACTTC. Translation: CASSLARAETQYF.

This clonotype was counted ten times or more. This chain connects TRBV5-6 to TRBJ1-6, with D perhaps matching TRBD1 (6 bases). Trimming removed 5 bases from V and 9 bases from J, with 18 bases in between. Germline loops: CDR1 SGHDT, CDR2 YYEEEE. The CDR3 contains 15 residues. The CDR3 sequence is CASSRIDRLISPLHF. CDR3 bases: TGTGCCAGCAGTAGGATCGACAGGTTAATTTCACCCCTCCACTTT.

In this sample, this clonotype turned up a few times. This chain links TRBV2 with TRBJ1-5; D ambiguous. CDR1 SNHLY and CDR2 FYNNEI come from the germline V gene. The CDR3 is 14 amino acids. V lost 6 bases, J lost 4 bases, and 13 bases lay in between. CDR3 sequence: CASRERTVNQPQHF. The CDR3 region has the DNA TGTGCCAGCAGGGAAAGGACGGTAAATCAGCCCCAGCATTTT.

This clonotype was detected ten times or more. This chain uses TRBV19 with TRBJ2-1; maybe TRBD1 (5 bases). Germline CDR1 is LNHDA and CDR2 is SQIVND (reference sequence). The CDR3 has 13 amino acids. The V gene lost 10 bases and the J gene lost 4 bases, with 14 bases spanning the gap. DNA of the CDR3: TGTGCCACCCGTTCCCCAGGGTACAATGAGCAGTTCTTC. This translates into CATRSPGYNEQFF.

This clonotype has only a few counts. A much more abundant neighbour one base away suggests this may be a read error. V gene TRBV3-1 combines with J gene TRBJ1-2; unclear D gene. This CDR3 has 14 residues. Trimming pared 1 base from V and 4 bases from J, leaving 10 bases between. CDR1 is LGHDT, CDR2 YNNKEL, per germline (reference sequence). The CDR3 coding sequence is TGTGCCAGCAGCCAAGTAGGAGAAAGCTATGGCTACACCTTC. This gives the protein CASSQVGESYGYTF.

This clonotype has at least ten counts. J is TRBJ1-6 and V is TRBV4-3; D is ambiguous. The length of the CDR3 is 14 residues. Germline assignment: CDR1 LGHNA and CDR2 YSLEER. Between the trimmed V and J ends, which lost 0 bases and 9 bases, there was a span of 9 bases. Here the CDR3 reads CASSQDFYLSPLHF. For the CDR3, the DNA is TGCGCCAGCAGCCAAGATTTCTATCTTTCACCCCTCCACTTT.

There are many counts of this clonotype. The V and J genes are TRBV28 and TRBJ1-6, with 7 bases fitting TRBD1. V was clipped by 7 bases and J by 7 bases; unmatched bases: 7. CDR1 is MDHEN and CDR2 is SYDVKM in the germline V gene. This CDR3 spans 14 amino acids. The CDR3 DNA reads as TGTGCCAGCAATACAGGGGCCTCCAATTCACCCCTCCACTTT. This codes for CASNTGASNSPLHF.

At least ten counts were recorded for this clonotype. V is TRBV4-3 and J is TRBJ2-1; 7 bases fit TRBD1. Per germline, CDR1 LGHNA and CDR2 YSLEER. The V segment lost 1 base and the J segment 3 bases; nucleotides outside the gene matches: 12. The CDR3 has 18 amino acids. This CDR3 is CASSQGGTANTNYNEQFF. The CDR3 nucleotides are TGCGCCAGCAGCCAAGGAGGGACAGCAAATACAAACTACAATGAGCAGTTCTTC.

This clonotype was picked up one time. The chain uses TRBV7-9 and TRBJ2-7; 8 bases are a match to TRBD2. Germline V gene lookup returns CDR1 SEHNR and CDR2 FQNEAQ (reference sequence). The V and J ends lost 6 bases and 2 bases, in that order; junction bases with no gene match: 9. The CDR3 runs to 15 residues. For the CDR3, the DNA is TGTGCCAGCAGGTCGGAGGCGGGAGGACCCTACGAGCAGTACTTC. Translated, it gives CASRSEAGGPYEQYF.

This clonotype has at least ten counts. The chain couples TRBV12-3 or TRBV12-4 to TRBJ2-5; D not certain. Between the trimmed V and J ends, which lost 1 base and 5 bases, there was a span of 11 bases. There are 14 residues in the CDR3. The CDR3 is CASSLGREGETQYF. Here the CDR3 DNA reads TGTGCCAGCAGTTTAGGACGAGAAGGGGAGACCCAGTACTTC.

The gene calls are TRBV7-3 and TRBJ2-3, with 13 bases aligning to TRBD2. V lost 5 bases to trimming and J lost 8 bases; unmatched junction nucleotides: 10. From germline, CDR1 is SGHTA and CDR2 FQGTGA. CDR3 length: 16 residues. CDR3 residues: CASSPRLAGGGGTQYF. The CDR3 nucleotides are TGTGCCAGCAGCCCTCGACTAGCGGGAGGAGGAGGTACGCAGTATTTT. The full variable domain, rest sourced from reference TRBV7-3 and TRBJ2-3, is GAGVSQTPSNKVTEKGKYVELRCDPISGHTALYWYRQSLGQGPEFLIYFQGTGAADDSGLPNDRFFAVRPEGSVSTLKIQRTERGDSAVYLCASSPRLAGGGGTQYFGPGTRLTVL.

This clonotype was counted at least ten times. The chain employs TRBV7-2 and TRBJ1-6, with D unresolved. CDR3 length equals 14 residues. Trimming took 2 bases from V and 7 from J, leaving 9 bases between them. Per the germline V gene, CDR1 is SGHTA and CDR2 is FQGNSA. Here the CDR3 DNA reads TGTGCCAGCAGCTTATTGGGGAGAAATTCACCCCTCCACTTT. Residues: CASSLLGRNSPLHF.

The chain links TRBV7-9 to TRBJ2-7, with D perhaps given as TRBD1 or TRBD2 (5 bases each). The length of the CDR3 is 14 residues. Looked up from germline, CDR1 is SEHNR and CDR2 is FQNEAQ (reference sequence). Between the trimmed V and J ends, which lost 6 bases and 12 bases, there was a span of 24 bases. CDR3 amino acids: CASSGIEGRYEWYF. CDR3 in DNA: TGTGCCAGCAGTGGTATAGAGGGACGCTACGAGTGGTACTTC. The full variable domain, its missing parts supplied by reference TRBV7-9 and TRBJ2-7, is DTGVSQNPRHKITKRGQNVTFRCDPISEHNRLYWYRQTLGQGPEFLTYFQNEAQLEKSRLLSDRFSAERPKGSFSTLEIQRTEQGDSAMYLCASSGIEGRYEWYFGPGTRLTVT.

The table lists this clonotype with many counts. The CDR3 loop is CASSLQYEQYF. The CDR3 DNA reads TGTGCCAGCAGCCTCCAATACGAGCAGTACTTC. This chain uses TRBV11-2 with TRBJ2-7; no definite D call. CDR1 and CDR2 from the germline V gene are SGHAT and FQNNGV. This CDR3 region has 11 residues. V was pared by 5 bases and J by 4 bases, with 6 bases between.

This chain connects TRBV11-2 to TRBJ1-1; D gene ambiguous. Trimming removed 5 bases at V and 4 bases at J, with 17 bases between. The CDR3 loop spans 15 amino acids. Germline V gene sequence: CDR1 SGHAT, CDR2 FQNNGV. CDR3 coding DNA: TGTGCCAGCAGCAAAGAGGGCGGAACGGGCACTGAAGCTTTCTTT. It codes for CASSKEGGTGTEAFF. The full variable domain, in which reference TRBV11-2 and TRBJ1-1 provide the parts outside the CDR3, is EAGVAQSPRYKIIEKRQSVAFWCNPISGHATLYWYQQILGQGPKLLIQFQNNGVVDDSQLPKDRFSAERLKGVDSTLKIQPAKLEDSAVYLCASSKEGGTGTEAFFGQGTRLTVV.

This clonotype appeared many times. V and J are TRBV29-1 and TRBJ2-1, with D perhaps matching TRBD2 (6 bases). The length of the CDR3 is 12 residues. The germline V and J ends were trimmed by 2 bases and 7 bases, with 9 bases remaining between them. Germline V gene lookup returns CDR1 SQVTM and CDR2 ANQGSEA. Here the CDR3 reads CSVEWRGNEQFF. The CDR3 DNA sequence: TGCAGCGTTGAATGGAGGGGAAATGAGCAGTTCTTC.

This clonotype showed up just a few times. Since a much larger clone is just one base distant, this may be a read error. The chain combines TRBV3-1 with TRBJ2-2; the D is unclear. With 3 bases removed from V and 9 bases from J, the gap between germline ends came to 11 bases. CDR3 length: 13 residues. The germline gives CDR1 LGHDT, CDR2 YNNKEL (reference sequence). CDR3 amino acids: CASSQTVGRELFF. DNA of the CDR3: TGTGCCAGCAGCCAGACCGTGGGTCGGGAGCTGTTTTTT.

The sample holds many counts of this clonotype. The chain has TRBV7-2 and TRBJ2-4, with 8 bases aligning to TRBD2. The germline V gene has CDR1 SGHTA and CDR2 FQGNSA. The CDR3 consists of 17 residues. Trimming cost V 5 bases and J 4 bases; bases outside gene matches: 13. The CDR3 bases are TGTGCCAGCAGCGCCGGGACGGGGGGGAGTTCGAAAAACATTCAGTACTTC. Translated: CASSAGTGGSSKNIQYF.

This clonotype occurred many times. The chain employs TRBV6-2 or TRBV6-3 and TRBJ2-1, with a tentative D call TRBD1 (5 bases). Germline V gene sequence: CDR1 MNHEY, CDR2 SVGEGT. V was trimmed by 3 bases and J by 8 bases, leaving 8 bases between them. This CDR3 contains 12 residues. The CDR3 coding sequence is TGTGCCAGCAGTTATCCCAGGGATGAGCAGTTCTTC. It codes for CASSYPRDEQFF.